These 27 T cell receptor beta chains were all obtained from the same sample, sequenced in a study of graft-versus-host responses after intestinal transplantation. No cognate antigen is known for these TCRs. The data were produced by immunoSEQ multiplex PCR, yet TCRdb's version contains in-frame clones alone and is incomplete. The data contain about 96,000 clones, 90% to 95% of them singletons. Sequences were derived from unstimulated CD4+ T cells sorted from spleen or lymph node cells, sampled before intestinal transplant. These receptors came from a human donor who received an intestinal transplant.

The chain has TRBV18 and TRBJ2-1; 9 nucleotides line up with TRBD1. The junction had 7 bases not matched to a gene; V was cut back by 2 bases and J by 8 bases. The germline V gene has CDR1 KGHSH and CDR2 LQKENI. CDR3 size: 15 residues. CDR3 sequence: CASSPSGQGTHEQFF. CDR3 nucleotides: TGTGCCAGCTCACCATCGGGACAGGGTACTCATGAGCAGTTCTTC. The variable domain in full, with the rest retrieved from reference TRBV18 and TRBJ2-1, is NAGVMQNPRHLVRRRGQEARLRCSPMKGHSHVYWYRQLPEEGLKFMVYLQKENIIDESGMPKERFSAEFPKEGPSILRIQQVVRGDSAAYFCASSPSGQGTHEQFFGPGTRLTVL.

V gene TRBV5-8 combines with J gene TRBJ1-2, with D possibly being TRBD1 (6 bases). CDR1 SGHTS and CDR2 YDEGEE come from the germline V gene. The CDR3 spans 14 residues. V was cut by 5 bases and J by 8 bases, with 19 bases left in between. For the CDR3, the DNA is TGTGCCAGCAGTTCACGACAGGCCTTTTGGGGCTACACCTTC. This encodes CASSSRQAFWGYTF.

This clone was observed once. This rearrangement joins TRBV9 to TRBJ2-1; possible D gene TRBD1, 5 bases. The CDR3 extends over 13 amino acids. Trimming took 4 bases from V and 2 from J, leaving 7 bases between them. Germline CDR1 is SGDLS and CDR2 is YYNGEE. CDR3 coding DNA: TGTGCCAGCAGCTCGACAGCCTACAATGAGCAGTTCTTC. Amino acids: CASSSTAYNEQFF.

This rearrangement joins TRBV30 to TRBJ2-1; 10 bases match TRBD1. Germline trimming cut 5 bases from V and 10 bases from J; bases unmatched to any gene: 8. Germline assignment: CDR1 GTSNPN and CDR2 SVGIG (reference sequence). CDR3 length: 13 residues. Written as DNA, the CDR3 is TGTGCCTGGGAGGGACAGGGGATTAAGGAGCAGTTCTTC. Translation: CAWEGQGIKEQFF.

This rearrangement joins TRBV12-5 to TRBJ2-5; D remains ambiguous. This CDR3 has 14 amino acids. Trimming cost V 1 base and J 0 bases, with 6 bases left between them. Germline-derived CDR1 and CDR2 are LGHNT and FRNRAP. This CDR3 reads CASGLGGYQETQYF. The DNA for the CDR3 is TGTGCTAGTGGTTTGGGAGGTTACCAAGAGACCCAGTACTTC.

The chain recombines TRBV5-4 with TRBJ2-1, with 8 positions matching TRBD1. The CDR3 covers 17 residues. V lost 0 bases, J lost 6 bases, and 11 bases stayed unmatched. CDR1 and CDR2 (germline): SGHNT, YYREEE (reference sequence). The CDR3 reads CASSLGGGQGMSNEQFF. In DNA, the CDR3 is TGTGCCAGCAGCTTGGGAGGCGGACAGGGTATGAGCAATGAGCAGTTCTTC.

V is TRBV7-3 and J is TRBJ2-2; 15 bases match TRBD2. The germline CDR1 and CDR2 sequences are SGHTA and FQGTGA. This CDR3 has 17 residues. Trimming at V came to 4 bases and at J to 4 bases, leaving 4 bases not matched to a gene. The DNA of the CDR3 is TGTGCCAGCAGCTCGCCGGGACTAGCGGGGGGCACCGGGGAGCTGTTTTTT. It encodes CASSSPGLAGGTGELFF.

V is TRBV18 and J is TRBJ1-5, with D possibly TRBD1 on 5 matching bases. The length of the CDR3 is 13 residues. Germline V CDR1 and CDR2: KGHSH, LQKENI. Between the trimmed V and J ends, which lost 3 bases and 11 bases, there was a span of 14 bases. The CDR3 protein is CASSPLPAGAQHF. CDR3 nucleotide sequence: TGTGCCAGCTCACCTTTACCGGCGGGGGCCCAGCATTTT.

The chain has TRBV2 and TRBJ1-3, with unresolved D. V was cut by 6 bases and J by 4 bases, with 10 bases left in between. CDR3 size: 13 residues. CDR1 is SNHLY and CDR2 is FYNNEI in the germline V gene. The chain's CDR3 is CASRDLLGNTIYF. DNA for the CDR3: TGTGCCAGCAGGGATTTACTAGGAAACACCATATATTTT.

The chain combines TRBV5-1 with TRBJ2-3, with no clear D. Trimming removed 7 bases at V and 5 bases at J, with 11 bases between. The CDR3 loop spans 12 amino acids. Germline V CDR1 and CDR2: SGHRS, YFSETQ. CDR3 nucleotide sequence: TGCGCCAGCGGCGACATTGGAGATACGCAGTATTTT. As protein: CASGDIGDTQYF.

J is TRBJ1-2 and V is TRBV6-6; no firm D call. The CDR3 is 13 residues long. Germline-derived CDR1 and CDR2 are MNHNY and SVGAGI (reference sequence). The ends were cut back, 6 bases at V and 4 bases at J, with 12 bases in the middle. Written as DNA, the CDR3 is TGTGCCAGCAGCTACCCGGGGTCCTATGGCTACACCTTC. Translated: CASSYPGSYGYTF.

This sequence joins TRBV5-1 and TRBJ1-5, with no clear D. The CDR3 has 14 amino acids. Trimming shortened V by 1 base and J by 5 bases, and 10 bases separated the two germline ends. Germline values: CDR1 SGHRS, CDR2 YFSETQ. CDR3 amino acids: CASSLIPSDQPQHF. DNA of the CDR3: TGCGCCAGCAGCTTGATCCCATCGGATCAGCCCCAGCATTTT.

The chain uses TRBV9 and TRBJ2-3, with TRBD2 as a possible D gene (5 bases). The CDR3 is 14 residues long. The V gene lost 0 bases and the J gene lost 1 base, with 6 bases spanning the gap. In germline, CDR1 is SGDLS, CDR2 YYNGEE. The CDR3 loop reads CASSVDGGTDTQYF. CDR3 bases: TGTGCCAGCAGCGTAGACGGGGGCACAGATACGCAGTATTTT.

This clone showed up just once. The V and J genes are TRBV7-9 and TRBJ2-2; D call uncertain. CDR1 is SEHNR and CDR2 is FQNEAQ in the germline V gene (reference sequence). The CDR3 extends over 16 amino acids. The germline V and J ends were trimmed by 4 bases and 7 bases, with 19 bases remaining between them. The CDR3 here is CASSSADGLSLGELFF. The CDR3 coding sequence is TGTGCCAGCAGCTCCGCAGATGGGCTGAGTCTCGGGGAGCTGTTTTTT.

This clone is a singleton in its sample. The chain is built from TRBV19 and TRBJ2-1; D possibly corresponds to TRBD1 (6 bases). CDR1 is LNHDA and CDR2 is SQIVND in the germline V gene (reference sequence). Trimming stripped 5 bases from V and 5 bases from J, with 19 bases between. The CDR3 length is 16 residues. CDR3 amino acids: CASSGTGTPVNNEQFF. DNA of the CDR3: TGTGCCAGTAGTGGAACCGGGACACCTGTAAACAATGAGCAGTTCTTC.

CDR3 in amino acids: CAWSGLAGVDEQFF. Written as DNA, the CDR3 is TGTGCCTGGAGTGGTCTAGCGGGAGTCGATGAGCAGTTCTTC. V gene TRBV30 combines with J gene TRBJ2-1, with TRBD2 matching over 10 bases. Germline CDR1 reads GTSNPN; CDR2 reads SVGIG (reference sequence). The CDR3 consists of 14 residues. V shed 1 base and J 8 bases; nucleotides not matched to a gene: 5.

The gene calls are TRBV19 and TRBJ2-2, with 7 bases matching TRBD2. This CDR3 is 13 amino acids long. The V and J ends lost 6 bases and 7 bases, in that order; junction bases with no gene match: 5. The V gene's germline CDR1 is LNHDA and CDR2 SQIVND (reference sequence). The CDR3 nucleotides read TGTGCCAGTAGAAAAGCGGGATTCGGGGAGCTGTTTTTT. Its protein product is CASRKAGFGELFF.

V gene TRBV2 combines with J gene TRBJ2-5; 10 nucleotides align to TRBD2. Unmatched junction bases numbered 9, after V lost 2 bases and J lost 3 bases. The length of the CDR3 is 17 residues. Germline values: CDR1 SNHLY, CDR2 FYNNEI. The CDR3 region is CASSERWGLAGEETQYF. The CDR3 DNA reads TGTGCCAGCAGTGAAAGGTGGGGGCTAGCGGGGGAAGAGACCCAGTACTTC.

This clone was found a few times. The rearrangement links TRBV2 to TRBJ1-2; D unresolved. V was pared by 4 bases and J by 1 base, with 10 bases between. The CDR3 length is 14 residues. CDR1 SNHLY and CDR2 FYNNEI come from the germline V gene. CDR3 nucleotides: TGTGCCAGCAGTGGCTCAGGATATAACTATGGCTACACCTTC. Its protein is CASSGSGYNYGYTF.

This chain connects TRBV9 to TRBJ2-7, with D hard to call. CDR3 size: 15 residues. Trimming removed 3 bases at V and 3 bases at J, with 16 bases between. The germline gives CDR1 SGDLS, CDR2 YYNGEE. CDR3 in DNA: TGTGCCAGCAGCGCCAACCCCTCCTCCTACTACGAGCAGTACTTC. Its protein product is CASSANPSSYYEQYF.

This clone was detected only once. The chain links TRBV30 to TRBJ2-7, with D possibly being TRBD1 (5 bases). With 0 bases removed from V and 3 bases from J, the gap between germline ends came to 6 bases. Germline-derived CDR1 and CDR2 are GTSNPN and SVGIG (reference sequence). This CDR3 has 12 residues. Written as DNA, the CDR3 is TGTGCCTGGAGTGTACAGGTCTACGAGCAGTACTTC. This codes for CAWSVQVYEQYF.

The J gene is TRBJ2-1, the V gene TRBV28; possibly TRBD2 for D (6 bases). V was trimmed by 3 bases and J by 7 bases, leaving 7 bases between them. CDR3 length: 12 residues. Germline V gene lookup returns CDR1 MDHEN and CDR2 SYDVKM. The CDR3 coding sequence is TGTGCCAGCAGTTTCCGGGGGAATGAGCAGTTCTTC. Encoded protein: CASSFRGNEQFF.

The chain recombines TRBV7-9 with TRBJ1-1; TRBD1 might be the D (5 bases). CDR1 is SEHNR, CDR2 FQNEAQ, per germline (reference sequence). Deletions cut 2 bases from V and 2 bases from J, with 9 bases between. The CDR3 consists of 14 residues. CDR3 loop: CASSLQGGNTEAFF. CDR3 sequence (DNA): TGTGCCAGCAGCTTACAGGGAGGCAACACTGAAGCTTTCTTT.

The J gene is TRBJ2-7, the V gene TRBV11-2, with TRBD1 matching over 9 bases. The trim removed 4 bases at V and 4 bases at J, leaving 5 bases unmatched. The CDR3 sequence is 14 residues long. The germline CDR1 and CDR2 sequences are SGHAT and FQNNGV. For the CDR3, the DNA is TGTGCCAGCAGCTCCGGACAGGGGAAGTACGAGCAGTACTTC. Translation: CASSSGQGKYEQYF. Combining the CDR3 with reference TRBV11-2 and TRBJ2-7 gives the whole variable domain EAGVAQSPRYKIIEKRQSVAFWCNPISGHATLYWYQQILGQGPKLLIQFQNNGVVDDSQLPKDRFSAERLKGVDSTLKIQPAKLEDSAVYLCASSSGQGKYEQYFGPGTRLTVT.

This clone was detected once. The rearrangement links TRBV9 to TRBJ2-1; 13 bases align to TRBD2. Losses at the gene ends were 0 bases for V and 8 bases for J; bases not matched to a gene: 8. The CDR3 consists of 17 residues. Germline values: CDR1 SGDLS, CDR2 YYNGEE. CDR3 sequence reads: CASSVGIGLAGVHEQFF. CDR3 coding DNA: TGTGCCAGCAGCGTAGGGATCGGACTAGCGGGAGTACATGAGCAGTTCTTC.

The rearrangement links TRBV27 to TRBJ2-5; D perhaps matches TRBD1 (5 bases). The assigned J gene may be wrong: the sequence end matches TRBJ2-7 better. Germline lookup yields CDR1 MNHEY and CDR2 SMNVEV (reference sequence). CDR3 length: 14 residues. The CDR3 nucleotides are TGTGCCAGCAGCGACAGTCACTTTCTCTACGAGCAGTACTTC. Encoded protein: CASSDSHFLYEQYF.

The chain is built from TRBV15 and TRBJ2-7; D ambiguous. Trimming took 0 bases from V and 6 from J, leaving 15 bases between them. In germline, CDR1 is LNHNV, CDR2 YYDKDF (reference sequence). This CDR3 comprises 15 residues. CDR3 loop: CATSRDLANSGEQYF. Here the CDR3 DNA reads TGTGCCACCAGCAGAGATCTGGCCAATTCGGGCGAGCAGTACTTC.